This TCR beta chain was captured by sequencing in a study of blood T cell repertoires in COVID-19. About the research overall: Acute-phase and convalescent COVID-19 samples originated in the United States, Italy and Spain.

This clone was counted a few times. Original analysis: Amplifying reference gene primers gave estimates of nucleated cell counts. Clones were sequenced by immunoSEQ multiplex PCR, and TCRdb holds only the in-frame ones, with some missing. V, J and clone size derive from that table, while D and trimming were established from the DNA sequence. Of about 190,000 clones in the sample, less than 85% were seen once. The CDR3 has 14 amino acids. V lost 5 bases, J lost 7 bases, and 10 bases stayed unmatched. The germline V gene has CDR1 SQVTM and CDR2 ANQGSEA. The genes are TRBV29-1 and TRBJ2-1; 8 bases align to TRBD2. The sequence came from a man in his forties or fifties who had recovered from COVID-19. The sample taken for sequencing was peripheral blood. Written as DNA, the CDR3 is TGCAGCGTTTTGAGCGGGAGAGGCATGAATGAGCAGTTCTTC. Encoded protein: CSVLSGRGMNEQFF.